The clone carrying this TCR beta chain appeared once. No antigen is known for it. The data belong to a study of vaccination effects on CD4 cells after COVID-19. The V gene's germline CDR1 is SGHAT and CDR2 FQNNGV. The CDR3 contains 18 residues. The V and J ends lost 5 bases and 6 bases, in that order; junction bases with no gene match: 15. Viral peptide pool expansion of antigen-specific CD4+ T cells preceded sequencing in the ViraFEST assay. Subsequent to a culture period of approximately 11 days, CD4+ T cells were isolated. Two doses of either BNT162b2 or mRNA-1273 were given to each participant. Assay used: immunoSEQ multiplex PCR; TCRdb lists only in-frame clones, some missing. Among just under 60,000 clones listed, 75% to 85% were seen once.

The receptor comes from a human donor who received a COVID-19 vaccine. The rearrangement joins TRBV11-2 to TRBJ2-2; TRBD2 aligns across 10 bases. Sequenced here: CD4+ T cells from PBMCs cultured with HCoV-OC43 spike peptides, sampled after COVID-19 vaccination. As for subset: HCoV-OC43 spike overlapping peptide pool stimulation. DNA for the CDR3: TGTGCCAGCAGCCCCGAGGGGAGCGGGGGGGCCAGGCCCGGGGAGCTGTTTTTT. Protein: CASSPEGSGGARPGELFF.